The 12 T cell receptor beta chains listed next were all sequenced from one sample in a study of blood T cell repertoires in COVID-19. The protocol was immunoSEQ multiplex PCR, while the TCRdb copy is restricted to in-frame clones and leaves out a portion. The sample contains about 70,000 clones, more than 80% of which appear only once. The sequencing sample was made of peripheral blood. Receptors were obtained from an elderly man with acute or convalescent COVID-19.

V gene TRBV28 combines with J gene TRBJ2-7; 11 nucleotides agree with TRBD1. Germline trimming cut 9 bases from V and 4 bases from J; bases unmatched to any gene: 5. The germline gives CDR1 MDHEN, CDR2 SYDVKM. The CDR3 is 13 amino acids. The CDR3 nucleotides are TGTGCCAGTCGGACAGGGGGCATATACGAGCAGTACTTC. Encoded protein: CASRTGGIYEQYF. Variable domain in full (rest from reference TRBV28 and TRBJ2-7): DVKVTQSSRYLVKRTGEKVFLECVQDMDHENMFWYRQDPGLGLRLIYFSYDVKMKEKGDIPEGYSVSREKKERFSLILESASTNQTSMYLCASRTGGIYEQYFGPGTRLTVT.

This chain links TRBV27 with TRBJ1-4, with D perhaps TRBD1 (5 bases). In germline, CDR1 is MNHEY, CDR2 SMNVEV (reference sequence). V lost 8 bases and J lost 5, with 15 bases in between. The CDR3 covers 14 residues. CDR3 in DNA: TGTGCCAGCGGTGGGGGGGGTGTGAATGAAAAACTGTTTTTT. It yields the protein CASGGGGVNEKLFF.

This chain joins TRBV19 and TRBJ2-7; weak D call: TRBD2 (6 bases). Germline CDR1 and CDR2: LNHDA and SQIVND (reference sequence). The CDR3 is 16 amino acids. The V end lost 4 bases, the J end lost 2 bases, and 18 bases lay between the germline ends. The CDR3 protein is CASSRAGQALTYEQYF. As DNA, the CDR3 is TGTGCCAGTAGTAGGGCGGGGCAGGCACTAACCTACGAGCAGTACTTC.

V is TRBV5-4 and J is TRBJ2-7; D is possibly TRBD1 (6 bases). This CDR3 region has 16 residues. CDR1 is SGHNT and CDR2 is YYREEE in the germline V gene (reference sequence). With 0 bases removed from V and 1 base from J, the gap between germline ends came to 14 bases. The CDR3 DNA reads TGTGCCAGCAGCTTGGAAAGTGGCAGGGGATCCTACGAGCAGTACTTC. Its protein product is CASSLESGRGSYEQYF.

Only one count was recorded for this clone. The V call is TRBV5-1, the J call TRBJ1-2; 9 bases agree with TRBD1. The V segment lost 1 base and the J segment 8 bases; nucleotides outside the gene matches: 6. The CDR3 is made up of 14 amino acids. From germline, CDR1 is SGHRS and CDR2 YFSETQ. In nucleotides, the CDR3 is TGCGCCAGCAGCTTGACAGGGGGCGAGGGAGGCTACACCTTC. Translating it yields CASSLTGGEGGYTF.

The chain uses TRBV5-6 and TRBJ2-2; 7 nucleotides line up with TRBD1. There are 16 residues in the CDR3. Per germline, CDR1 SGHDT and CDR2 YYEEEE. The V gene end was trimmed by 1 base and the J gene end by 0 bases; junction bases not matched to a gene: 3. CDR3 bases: TGTGCCAGCAGCTTGTTGGACAGGCCGAACACCGGGGAGCTGTTTTTT. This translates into CASSLLDRPNTGELFF.

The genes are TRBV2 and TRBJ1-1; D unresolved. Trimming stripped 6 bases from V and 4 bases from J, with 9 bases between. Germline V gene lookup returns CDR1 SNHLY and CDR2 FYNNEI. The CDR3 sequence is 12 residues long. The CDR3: CASRIDTTEAFF. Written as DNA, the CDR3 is TGTGCCAGCAGAATCGACACCACTGAAGCTTTCTTT.

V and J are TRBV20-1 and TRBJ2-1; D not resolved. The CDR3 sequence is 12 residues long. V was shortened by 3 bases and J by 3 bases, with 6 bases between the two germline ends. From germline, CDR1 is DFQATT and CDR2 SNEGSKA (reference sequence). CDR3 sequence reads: CSASVLYNEQFF. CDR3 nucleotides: TGCAGTGCTAGTGTACTCTACAATGAGCAGTTCTTC.

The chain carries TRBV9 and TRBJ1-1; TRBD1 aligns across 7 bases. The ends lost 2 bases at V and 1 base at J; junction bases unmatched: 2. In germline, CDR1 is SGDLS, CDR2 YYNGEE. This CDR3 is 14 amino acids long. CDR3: CASSVGTENTEAFF. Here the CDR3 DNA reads TGTGCCAGCAGCGTCGGGACAGAGAACACTGAAGCTTTCTTT.

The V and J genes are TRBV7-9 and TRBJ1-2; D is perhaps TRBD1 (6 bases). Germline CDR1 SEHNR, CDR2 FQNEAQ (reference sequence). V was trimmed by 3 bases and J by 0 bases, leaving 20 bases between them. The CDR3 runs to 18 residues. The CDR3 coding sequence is TGTGCCAGCAGCTTTCGGGGGGGCGTGCTACCCACTAACTATGGCTACACCTTC. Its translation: CASSFRGGVLPTNYGYTF.

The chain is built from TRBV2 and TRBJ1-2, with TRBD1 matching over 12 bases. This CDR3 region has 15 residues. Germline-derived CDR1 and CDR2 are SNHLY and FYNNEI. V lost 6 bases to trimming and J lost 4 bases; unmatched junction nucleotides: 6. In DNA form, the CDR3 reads TGTGCCAGCAGCGCCGGGACAGGGGGCAGCTATGGCTACACCTTC. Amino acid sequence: CASSAGTGGSYGYTF.

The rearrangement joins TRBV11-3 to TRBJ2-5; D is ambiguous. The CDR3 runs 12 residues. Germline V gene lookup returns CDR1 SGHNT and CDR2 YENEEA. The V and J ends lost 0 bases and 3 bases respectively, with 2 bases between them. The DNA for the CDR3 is TGTGCCAGCAGCTTAGATAAAGAGACCCAGTACTTC. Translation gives CASSLDKETQYF.